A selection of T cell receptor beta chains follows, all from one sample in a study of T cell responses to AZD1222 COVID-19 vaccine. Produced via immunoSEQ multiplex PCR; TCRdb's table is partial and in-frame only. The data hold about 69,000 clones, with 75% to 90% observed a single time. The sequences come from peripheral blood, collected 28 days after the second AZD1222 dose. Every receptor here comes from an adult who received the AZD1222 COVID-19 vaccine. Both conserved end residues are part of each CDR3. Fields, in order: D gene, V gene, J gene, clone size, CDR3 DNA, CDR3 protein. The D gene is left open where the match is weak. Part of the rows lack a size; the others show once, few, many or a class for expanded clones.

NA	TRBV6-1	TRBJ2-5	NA	TGTGCCAGCAGTGAAGTTCAAATAGAGACCCAGTACTTC	CASSEVQIETQYF
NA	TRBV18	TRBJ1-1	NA	TGTGCCAGCTCACCAGCAGGGAACACTGAAGCTTTCTTT	CASSPAGNTEAFF
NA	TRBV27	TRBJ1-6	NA	TGTGCCAGCAAGGGTACTAGCTCCTATAATTCACCCCTCCACTTT	CASKGTSSYNSPLHF
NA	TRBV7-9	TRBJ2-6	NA	TGTGCCAGCAGCCCCCGCCTGGGGGCCAACGTCCTGACTTTC	CASSPRLGANVLTF
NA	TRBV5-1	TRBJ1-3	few	TGCGCCAGCAGCTTGGCGTCCTCCTCTGGAAACACCATATATTTT	CASSLASSSGNTIYF
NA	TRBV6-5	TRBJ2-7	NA	TGTGCCAGCAGTTACTCCCCGGGCCTCACCTACGAGCAGTACTTC	CASSYSPGLTYEQYF
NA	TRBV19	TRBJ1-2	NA	TGTGCCAGTAGTATGACAGGCCCCGCCAACTATGGCTACACCTTC	CASSMTGPANYGYTF
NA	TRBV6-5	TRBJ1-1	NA	TGTGCCAGCAGTATAAACAGGGTGAGCACTGAAGCTTTCTTT	CASSINRVSTEAFF
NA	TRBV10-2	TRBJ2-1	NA	TGCGCCAGCAAGGAGGGGGCGGGAGGAAATGAGCAGTTCTTC	CASKEGAGGNEQFF
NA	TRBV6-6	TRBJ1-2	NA	TGTGCCTCCAAGGGCCCTTCAAACAACTATGGCTACACCTTC	CASKGPSNNYGYTF
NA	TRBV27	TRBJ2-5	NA	TGTGCCAGCAGTAAACAAAAAGAGACCCAGTACTTC	CASSKQKETQYF
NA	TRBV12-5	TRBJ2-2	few	TGTGCTAGTGGTTTGGGTACCTACACCGGGGAGCTGTTTTTT	CASGLGTYTGELFF
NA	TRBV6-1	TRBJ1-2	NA	TGTGCCAGCAGTGAAGGACCGCAGATTAGCAGCTATGGCTACACCTTC	CASSEGPQISSYGYTF
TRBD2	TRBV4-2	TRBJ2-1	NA	TGTGCCAGCAGCCGCCTCCTAGCGGGGTCTTACAATGAGCAGTTCTTC	CASSRLLAGSYNEQFF
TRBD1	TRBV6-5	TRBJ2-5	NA	TGTGCCAGCAGTTACTCCCCGACAGGGGCAGAGACCCAGTACTTC	CASSYSPTGAETQYF
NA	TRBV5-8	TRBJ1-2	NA	TGTGCCAGCCTTTCTGCCAGGGCGGAGAACTATGGCTACACCTTC	CASLSARAENYGYTF
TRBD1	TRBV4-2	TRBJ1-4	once	TGTGCCAGCAGCCACCCTCGACAGGGGCGAGTGGAAAAACTGTTTTTT	CASSHPRQGRVEKLFF
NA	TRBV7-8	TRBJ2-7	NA	TGTGCCAGCAACCCGGCAGGGAGTATCTACGAGCAGTACTTC	CASNPAGSIYEQYF
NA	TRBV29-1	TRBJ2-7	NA	TGCAGCGTTGGCGGGGCAGGGGTATCGGGCGAGCAGTACTTC	CSVGGAGVSGEQYF
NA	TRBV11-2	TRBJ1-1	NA	TGTGCCAGCAGCTTAGCAGGGAGTAACACTGAAGCTTTCTTT	CASSLAGSNTEAFF
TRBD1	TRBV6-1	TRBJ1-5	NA	TGTGCCAGCAGTGAGCTGAGGGGGCGCAGCAATCAGCCCCAGCATTTT	CASSELRGRSNQPQHF
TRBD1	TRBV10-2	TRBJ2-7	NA	TGCGCCATCTCCGGGACAGAAGGGGAGCAGTACTTC	CAISGTEGEQYF
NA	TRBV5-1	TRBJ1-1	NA	TGCGCCAGCAGCTTAAATTCCGTTGGACACATTGAAGCTTTCTTT	CASSLNSVGHIEAFF
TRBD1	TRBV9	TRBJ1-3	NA	TGTGCTAGCGGTAAAGACAGGGGCTCTGGAAACACCATATATTTT	CASGKDRGSGNTIYF
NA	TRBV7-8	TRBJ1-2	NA	TGTGCCAGCAGCCCACTACGGGGTGGCTACACCTTC	CASSPLRGGYTF
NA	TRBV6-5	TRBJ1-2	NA	TGTGCCAGCAGTCCTATTCTCGATATGGCTGGCTACACCTTC	CASSPILDMAGYTF
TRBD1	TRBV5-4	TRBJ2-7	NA	TGTGCCAGCAGCAAGGACAGGGCGGGACAGATTTCCTACGAGCAGTACTTC	CASSKDRAGQISYEQYF
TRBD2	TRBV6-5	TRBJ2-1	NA	TGTGCCAGCAGTTACTCGCGGGGGTACAATGAGCAGTTCTTC	CASSYSRGYNEQFF
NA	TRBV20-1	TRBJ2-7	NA	TGCAGTGCTCCGGGCCCCTACGAGCAGTACTTC	CSAPGPYEQYF